This T cell receptor beta chain is from a study of beta chain features in type 1 diabetes. Study-level information: Examination spanned about 110 million sorted cells from all samples.

Findings and limits, study-wide: Sequencing used cDNA, and cells with high TCR expression could therefore be over-represented. Shortening of TCRB CDR3s, moderate but significant, appeared in all four CD4+ subsets of Type 1 diabetes patients. Patients' naive, central memory and Treg TCRB repertoires seemed closer to one another than those of healthy donors.

Reverse transcription of all isolated RNA meant that expressed TCRB transcripts were sequenced. Each sample of naive, central memory or regulatory T cells had, on average, around 3.5 million reads. TCRdb's copy holds only in-frame clones and misses some; the assay was immunoSEQ multiplex PCR. Of 400,000 or so clones detected, over 9% appear once; the ten largest clones hold roughly 0.54%. CDR1 is SGHRS and CDR2 is YFSETQ in the germline V gene. CDR3 length: 13 amino acids. The V end lost 4 bases, the J end lost 0 bases, and 6 bases lay between the germline ends. This clone has more than one count but fewer than ten. No antigen is known for it.

The clonotype originates from a man aged 25-45 years with type 1 diabetes. This chain uses TRBV5-1 with TRBJ2-3; the D is unclear. Sequenced: central memory CD4+ T cells from blood. CDR3 in amino acids: CASSVFSTDTQYF. CDR3 DNA: TGCGCCAGCAGCGTATTTAGCACAGATACGCAGTATTTT.